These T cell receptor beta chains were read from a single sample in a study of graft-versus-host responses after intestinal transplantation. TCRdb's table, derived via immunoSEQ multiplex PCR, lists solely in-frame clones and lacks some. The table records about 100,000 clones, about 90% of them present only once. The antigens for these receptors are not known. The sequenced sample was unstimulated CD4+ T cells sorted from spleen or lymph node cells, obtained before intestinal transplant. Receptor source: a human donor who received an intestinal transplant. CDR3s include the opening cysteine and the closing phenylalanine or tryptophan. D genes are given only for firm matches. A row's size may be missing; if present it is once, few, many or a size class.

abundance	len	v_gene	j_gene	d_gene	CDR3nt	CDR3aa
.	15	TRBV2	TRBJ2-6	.	TGTGCCAGCCAGGTACAGGGCTCTGGGGCCAACGTCCTGACTTTC	CASQVQGSGANVLTF
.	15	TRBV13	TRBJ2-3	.	TGTGCCAGCAGCTGGACGACCCTGGGCCCAGATACGCAGTATTTT	CASSWTTLGPDTQYF
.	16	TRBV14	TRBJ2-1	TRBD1	TGTGCCAGCAGCCCTGGAGGGACAGGGGTTAGCAATGAGCAGTTCTTC	CASSPGGTGVSNEQFF
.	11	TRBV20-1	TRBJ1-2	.	TGCAGTGCTGGATCCCTGGACGGCTACACCTTC	CSAGSLDGYTF
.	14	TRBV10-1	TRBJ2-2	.	TGCGCCAGCAGTGAGCCGGGCAACACCGGGGAGCTGTTTTTT	CASSEPGNTGELFF
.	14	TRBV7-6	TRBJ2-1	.	TGTGCCAGCAGCTTAGCGGCTACCTACAATGAGCAGTTCTTC	CASSLAATYNEQFF
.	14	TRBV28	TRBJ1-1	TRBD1	TGTGCCAGCAGATCCGGGACAGGGTCGACTGAAGCTTTCTTT	CASRSGTGSTEAFF
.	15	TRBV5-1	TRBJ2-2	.	TGCGCCAGCAGCTTGCAACAGCCACTTCTAGGGGAGCTGTTTTTT	CASSLQQPLLGELFF
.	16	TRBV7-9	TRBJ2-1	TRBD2	TGTGCCAGCAGCTTAGAGGCTAGCGGGAGTCCCAATGAGCAGTTCTTC	CASSLEASGSPNEQFF
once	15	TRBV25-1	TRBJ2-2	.	TGTGCCAGCAGTGAATCGAGTGAGAACACCGGGGAGCTGTTTTTT	CASSESSENTGELFF
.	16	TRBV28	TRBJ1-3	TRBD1	TGTGCCAGCAGTTCAGGGGGGGGCCTTTCTGGAAACACCATATATTTT	CASSSGGGLSGNTIYF